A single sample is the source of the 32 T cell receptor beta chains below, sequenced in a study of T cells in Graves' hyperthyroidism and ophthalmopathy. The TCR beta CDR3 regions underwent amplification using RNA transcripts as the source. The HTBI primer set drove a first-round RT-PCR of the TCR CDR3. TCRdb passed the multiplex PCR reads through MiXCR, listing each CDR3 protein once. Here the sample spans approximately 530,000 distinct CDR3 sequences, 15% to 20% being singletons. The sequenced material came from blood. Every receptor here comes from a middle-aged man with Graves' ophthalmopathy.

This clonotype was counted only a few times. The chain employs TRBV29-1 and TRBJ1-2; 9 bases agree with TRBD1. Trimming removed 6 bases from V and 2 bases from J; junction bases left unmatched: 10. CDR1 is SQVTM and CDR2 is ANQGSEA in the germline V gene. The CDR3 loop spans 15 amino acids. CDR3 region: CSVAGGQGGNYGYTF. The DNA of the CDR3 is TGCAGCGTCGCCGGGGGACAGGGAGGCAACTATGGCTACACCTTC.

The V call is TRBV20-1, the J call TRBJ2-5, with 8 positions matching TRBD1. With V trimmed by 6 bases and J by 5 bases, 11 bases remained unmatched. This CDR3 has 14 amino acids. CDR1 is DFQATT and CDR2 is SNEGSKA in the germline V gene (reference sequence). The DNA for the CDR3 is TGCAGTGCCCCCCCACAGGGGGAGAAGGAGACCCAGTACTTC. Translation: CSAPPQGEKETQYF.

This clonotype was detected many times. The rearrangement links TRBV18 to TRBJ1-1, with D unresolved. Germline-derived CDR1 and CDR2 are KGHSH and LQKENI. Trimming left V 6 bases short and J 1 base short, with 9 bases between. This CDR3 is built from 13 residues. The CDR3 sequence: CASSAGPNTEAFF. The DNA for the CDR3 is TGTGCCAGCTCCGCTGGCCCGAACACTGAAGCTTTCTTT.

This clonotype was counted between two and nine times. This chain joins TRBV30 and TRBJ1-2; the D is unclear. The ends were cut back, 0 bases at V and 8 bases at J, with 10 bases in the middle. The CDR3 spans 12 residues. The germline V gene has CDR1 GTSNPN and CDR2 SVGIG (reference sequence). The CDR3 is CAWSVRGYGYTF. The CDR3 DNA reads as TGTGCCTGGAGTGTACGAGGATACGGCTACACCTTC.

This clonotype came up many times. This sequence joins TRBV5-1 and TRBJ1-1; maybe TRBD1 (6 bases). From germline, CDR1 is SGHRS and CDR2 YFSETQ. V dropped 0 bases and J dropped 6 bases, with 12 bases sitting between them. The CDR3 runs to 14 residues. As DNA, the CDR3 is TGCGCCAGCAGCTTGGAGGGGGGATGGGCTGAAGCTTTCTTT. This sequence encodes CASSLEGGWAEAFF.

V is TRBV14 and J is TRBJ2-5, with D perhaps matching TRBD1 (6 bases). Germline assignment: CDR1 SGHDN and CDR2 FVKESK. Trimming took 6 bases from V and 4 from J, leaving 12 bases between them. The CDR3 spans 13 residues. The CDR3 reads CASRRQVGETQYF. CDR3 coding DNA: TGTGCCAGCAGGCGACAGGTCGGAGAGACCCAGTACTTC.

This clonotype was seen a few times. CDR3 residues: CASSRGAPGGNEQFF. Written as DNA, the CDR3 is TGTGCCAGCAGCCGGGGGGCCCCGGGGGGGAATGAGCAGTTCTTC. This chain connects TRBV5-8 to TRBJ2-1, with 8 nucleotides matching TRBD2. CDR1 SGHTS and CDR2 YDEGEE come from the germline V gene. V was clipped by 4 bases and J by 7 bases; unmatched bases: 10. This CDR3 has 15 amino acids.

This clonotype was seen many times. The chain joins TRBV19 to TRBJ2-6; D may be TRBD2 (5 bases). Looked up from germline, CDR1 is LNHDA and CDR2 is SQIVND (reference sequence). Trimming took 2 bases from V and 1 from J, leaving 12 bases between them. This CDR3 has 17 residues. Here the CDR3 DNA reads TGTGCCAGTAGTATAAGCGGAGTGACTTCTGGGGCCAACGTCCTGACTTTC. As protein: CASSISGVTSGANVLTF.

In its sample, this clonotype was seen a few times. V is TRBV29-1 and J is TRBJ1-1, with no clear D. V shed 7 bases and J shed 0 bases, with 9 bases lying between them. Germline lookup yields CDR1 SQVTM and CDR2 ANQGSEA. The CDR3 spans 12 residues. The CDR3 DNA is TGCAGCGCCTACGTGGTGAACACTGAAGCTTTCTTT. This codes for CSAYVVNTEAFF.

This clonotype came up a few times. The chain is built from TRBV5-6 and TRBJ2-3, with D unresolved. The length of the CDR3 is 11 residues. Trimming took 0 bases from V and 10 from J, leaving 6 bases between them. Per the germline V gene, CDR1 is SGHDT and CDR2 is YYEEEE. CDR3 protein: CASSLDGAQYF. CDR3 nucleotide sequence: TGTGCCAGCAGCTTGGATGGTGCGCAGTATTTT.

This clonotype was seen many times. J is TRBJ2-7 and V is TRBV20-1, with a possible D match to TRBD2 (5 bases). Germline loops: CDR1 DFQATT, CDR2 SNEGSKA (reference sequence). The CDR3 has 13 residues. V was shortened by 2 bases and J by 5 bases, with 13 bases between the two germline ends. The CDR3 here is CSARLLSGNEQYF. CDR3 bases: TGCAGTGCTAGATTGCTAAGCGGCAACGAGCAGTACTTC.

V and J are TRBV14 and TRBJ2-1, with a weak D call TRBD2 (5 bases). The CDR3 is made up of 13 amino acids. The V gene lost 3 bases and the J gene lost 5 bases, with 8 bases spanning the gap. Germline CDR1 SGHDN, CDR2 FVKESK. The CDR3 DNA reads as TGTGCCAGCAGCCAGTGGGAGAACAATGAGCAGTTCTTC. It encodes CASSQWENNEQFF. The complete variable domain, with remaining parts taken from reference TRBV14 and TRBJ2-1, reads EAGVTQFPSHSVIEKGQTVTLRCDPISGHDNLYWYRRVMGKEIKFLLHFVKESKQDESGMPNNRFLAERTGGTYSTLKVQPAELEDSGVYFCASSQWENNEQFFGPGTRLTVL.

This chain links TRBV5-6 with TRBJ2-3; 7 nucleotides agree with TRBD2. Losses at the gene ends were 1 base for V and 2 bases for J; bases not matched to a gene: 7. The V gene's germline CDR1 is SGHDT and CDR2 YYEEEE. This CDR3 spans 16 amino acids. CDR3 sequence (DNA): TGTGCCAGCAGCTTGTTTGTGGGAGGGGTCACAGATACGCAGTATTTT. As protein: CASSLFVGGVTDTQYF.

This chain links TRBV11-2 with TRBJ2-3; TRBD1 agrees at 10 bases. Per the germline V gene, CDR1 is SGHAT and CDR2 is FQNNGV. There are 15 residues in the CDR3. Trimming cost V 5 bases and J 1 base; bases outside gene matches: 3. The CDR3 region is CASSRGTGGTDTQYF. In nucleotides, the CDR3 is TGTGCCAGCAGCCGAGGGACAGGGGGCACAGATACGCAGTATTTT.

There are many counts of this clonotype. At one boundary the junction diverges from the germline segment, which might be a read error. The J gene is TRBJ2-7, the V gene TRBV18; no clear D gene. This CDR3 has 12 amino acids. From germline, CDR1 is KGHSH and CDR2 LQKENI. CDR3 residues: CASSLRSSEQYF. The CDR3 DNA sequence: TGTGCCAGCTCCCTTCGATCCTCCGAGCAGTACTTC.

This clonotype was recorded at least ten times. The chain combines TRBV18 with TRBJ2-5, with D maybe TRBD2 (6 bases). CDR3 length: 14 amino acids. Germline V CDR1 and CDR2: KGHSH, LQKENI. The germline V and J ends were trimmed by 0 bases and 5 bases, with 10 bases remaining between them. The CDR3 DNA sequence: TGTGCCAGCTCACCACCGGGACTTACGGAGACCCAGTACTTC. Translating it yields CASSPPGLTETQYF.

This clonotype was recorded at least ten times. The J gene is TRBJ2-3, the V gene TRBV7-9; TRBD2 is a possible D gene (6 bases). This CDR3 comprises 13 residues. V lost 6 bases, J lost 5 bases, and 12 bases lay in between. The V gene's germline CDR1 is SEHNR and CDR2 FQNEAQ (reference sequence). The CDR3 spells CASSPGAGDTQYF. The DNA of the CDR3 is TGTGCCAGCAGTCCAGGAGCGGGAGATACGCAGTATTTT.

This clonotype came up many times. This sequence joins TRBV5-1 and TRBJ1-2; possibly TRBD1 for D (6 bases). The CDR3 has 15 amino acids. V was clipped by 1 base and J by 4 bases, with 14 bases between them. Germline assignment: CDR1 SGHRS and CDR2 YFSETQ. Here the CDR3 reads CASSLNRAKVYGYTF. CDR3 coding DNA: TGCGCCAGCAGCTTGAACAGGGCCAAAGTCTATGGCTACACCTTC.

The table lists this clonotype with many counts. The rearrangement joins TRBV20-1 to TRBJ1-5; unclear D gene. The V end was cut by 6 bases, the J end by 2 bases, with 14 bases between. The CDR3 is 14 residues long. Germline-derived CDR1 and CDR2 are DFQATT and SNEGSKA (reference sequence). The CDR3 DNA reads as TGCAGTGCGCTGGGGTCGGGCGGCAATCAGCCCCAGCATTTT. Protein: CSALGSGGNQPQHF.

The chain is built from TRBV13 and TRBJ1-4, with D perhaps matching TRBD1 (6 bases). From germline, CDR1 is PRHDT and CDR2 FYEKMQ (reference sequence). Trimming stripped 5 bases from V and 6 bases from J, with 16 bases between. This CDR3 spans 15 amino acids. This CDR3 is CASSQSDRSDEKLFF. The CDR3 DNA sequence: TGTGCCAGCAGCCAATCTGACAGGTCGGATGAAAAACTGTTTTTT.

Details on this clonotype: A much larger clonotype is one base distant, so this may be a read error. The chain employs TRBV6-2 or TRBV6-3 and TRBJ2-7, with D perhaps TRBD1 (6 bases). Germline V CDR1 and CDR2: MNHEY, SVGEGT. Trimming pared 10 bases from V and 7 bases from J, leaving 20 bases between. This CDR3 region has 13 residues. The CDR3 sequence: CATTKRGIWEQYF. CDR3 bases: TGTGCCACCACGAAAAGGGGGATTTGGGAGCAGTACTTC.

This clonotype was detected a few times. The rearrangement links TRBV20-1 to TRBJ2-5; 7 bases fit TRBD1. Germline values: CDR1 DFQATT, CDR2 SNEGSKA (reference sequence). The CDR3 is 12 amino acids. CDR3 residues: CTGRGPGETQYF. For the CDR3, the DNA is TGCACCGGAAGGGGGCCGGGAGAGACCCAGTACTTC.

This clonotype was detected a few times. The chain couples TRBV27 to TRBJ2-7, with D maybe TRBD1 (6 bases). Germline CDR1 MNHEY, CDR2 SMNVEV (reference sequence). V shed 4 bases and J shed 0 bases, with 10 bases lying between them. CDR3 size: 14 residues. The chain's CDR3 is CASSSWDTSYEQYF. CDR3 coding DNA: TGTGCCAGCAGTTCATGGGACACCTCCTACGAGCAGTACTTC.

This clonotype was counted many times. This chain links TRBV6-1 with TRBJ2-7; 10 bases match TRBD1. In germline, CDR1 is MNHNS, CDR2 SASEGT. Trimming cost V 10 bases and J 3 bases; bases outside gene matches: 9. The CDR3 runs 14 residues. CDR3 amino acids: CATCLRDRGYEQYF. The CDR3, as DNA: TGTGCCACATGCCTCCGGGACAGGGGCTACGAGCAGTACTTC.

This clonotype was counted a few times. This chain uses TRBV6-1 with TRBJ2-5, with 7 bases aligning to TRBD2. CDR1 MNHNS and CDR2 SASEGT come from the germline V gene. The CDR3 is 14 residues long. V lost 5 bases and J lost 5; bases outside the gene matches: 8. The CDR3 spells CASSPNWGGETQYF. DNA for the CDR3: TGTGCCAGCAGTCCAAACTGGGGAGGGGAGACCCAGTACTTC.

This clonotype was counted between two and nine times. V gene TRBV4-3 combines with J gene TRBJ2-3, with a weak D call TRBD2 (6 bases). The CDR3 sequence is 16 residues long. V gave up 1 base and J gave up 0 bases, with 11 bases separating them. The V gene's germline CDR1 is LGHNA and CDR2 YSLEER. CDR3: CASSQGSGASTDTQYF. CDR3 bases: TGCGCCAGCAGCCAAGGTAGCGGAGCTAGCACAGATACGCAGTATTTT.

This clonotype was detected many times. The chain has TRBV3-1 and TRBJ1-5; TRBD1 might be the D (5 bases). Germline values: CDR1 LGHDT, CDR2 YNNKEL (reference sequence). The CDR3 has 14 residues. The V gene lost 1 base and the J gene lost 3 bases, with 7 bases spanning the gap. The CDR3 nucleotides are TGTGCCAGCAGCCAAGCAGGGAACAATCAGCCCCAGCATTTT. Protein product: CASSQAGNNQPQHF.

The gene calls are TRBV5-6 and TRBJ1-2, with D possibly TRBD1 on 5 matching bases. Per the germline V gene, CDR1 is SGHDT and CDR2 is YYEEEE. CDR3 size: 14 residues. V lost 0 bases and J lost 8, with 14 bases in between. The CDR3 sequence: CASSLGPQGEGYTF. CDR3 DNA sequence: TGTGCCAGCAGCTTGGGCCCCCAGGGTGAGGGCTACACCTTC. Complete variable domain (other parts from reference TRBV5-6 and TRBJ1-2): DAGVTQSPTHLIKTRGQQVTLRCSPKSGHDTVSWYQQALGQGPQFIFQYYEEEERQRGNFPDRFSGHQFPNYSSELNVNALLLGDSALYLCASSLGPQGEGYTFGSGTRLTVV.

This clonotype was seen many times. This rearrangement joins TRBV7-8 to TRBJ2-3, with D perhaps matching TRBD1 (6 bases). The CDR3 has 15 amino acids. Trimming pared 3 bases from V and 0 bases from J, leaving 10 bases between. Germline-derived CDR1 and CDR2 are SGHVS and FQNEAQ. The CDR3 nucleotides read TGTGCCAGCAGCTTCGGGACACGCAGCACAGATACGCAGTATTTT. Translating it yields CASSFGTRSTDTQYF.

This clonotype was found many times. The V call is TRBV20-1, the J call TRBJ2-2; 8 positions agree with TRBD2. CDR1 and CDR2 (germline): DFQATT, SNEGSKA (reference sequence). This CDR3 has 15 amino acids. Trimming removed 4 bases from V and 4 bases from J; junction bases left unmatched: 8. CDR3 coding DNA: TGCAGTGCTAAGTTCGCGGGAGGCCTCACCGGGGAGCTGTTTTTT. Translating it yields CSAKFAGGLTGELFF.

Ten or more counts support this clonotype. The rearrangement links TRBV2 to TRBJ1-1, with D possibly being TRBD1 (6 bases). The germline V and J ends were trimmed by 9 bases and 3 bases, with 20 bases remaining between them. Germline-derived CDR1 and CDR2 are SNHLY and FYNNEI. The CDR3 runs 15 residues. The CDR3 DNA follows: TGTGCCAGTTCGGTTGGGGGGGGCGCGGACACTGAAGCTTTCTTT. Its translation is CASSVGGGADTEAFF.

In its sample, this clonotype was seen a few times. Here the CDR3 reads CASSLSGGTRSNEQFF. The CDR3 nucleotides read TGTGCCAGCAGCCTTTCTGGAGGGACTAGGAGCAATGAGCAGTTCTTC. The chain employs TRBV3-1 and TRBJ2-1; 8 bases are shared with TRBD2. The V gene's germline CDR1 is LGHDT and CDR2 YNNKEL (reference sequence). The length of the CDR3 is 16 residues. The V segment lost 4 bases and the J segment 6 bases; nucleotides outside the gene matches: 11.